These 27 T cell receptor beta chains were all obtained from the same sample, sequenced in a study of cytomegalovirus exposure and HLA in healthy donors. 13 Jbeta primers and 60 Vbeta primers were used for the PCR. The repertoire was sequenced with immunoSEQ multiplex PCR; TCRdb's copy has only in-frame clones and lacks some. The sample holds some 160,000 clones, approximately 77% seen once. Input material: PBMCs. These receptors came from a man in his forties or fifties in good health and CMV-seropositive.

The rearrangement uses TRBV7-8 and TRBJ2-7, with 11 bases fitting TRBD1. CDR3 length: 15 residues. V trimming: 6 bases; J trimming: 7 bases; junction bases outside the gene matches: 11. Germline V gives CDR1 SGHVS, CDR2 FQNEAQ. CDR3 loop: CASRGGTGGYREQYF. CDR3 DNA: TGTGCCAGCAGGGGTGGGACAGGGGGTTACAGGGAGCAGTACTTC.

This clone was recorded only once. The chain has TRBV5-1 and TRBJ2-3; D is possibly TRBD2 (6 bases). CDR1 SGHRS and CDR2 YFSETQ come from the germline V gene. The CDR3 contains 15 residues. Trimming removed 1 base at V and 3 bases at J, with 12 bases between. The CDR3 here is CASSLNGGATDTQYF. Written as DNA, the CDR3 is TGCGCCAGCAGCTTGAACGGGGGAGCTACAGATACGCAGTATTTT.

V is TRBV29-1 and J is TRBJ1-2; D possibly corresponds to TRBD1 (6 bases). The CDR3 has 12 amino acids. Germline V CDR1 and CDR2: SQVTM, ANQGSEA. Trimming removed 3 bases from V and 6 bases from J, with 11 bases in between. CDR3 residues: CSVDRGADGYTF. The CDR3 DNA reads as TGCAGCGTTGATCGGGGGGCTGATGGCTACACCTTC.

The genes are TRBV6-5 and TRBJ1-2; 8 bases map to TRBD1. The germline V gene encodes CDR1 MNHEY and CDR2 SVGAGI. This CDR3 has 13 residues. V was clipped by 5 bases and J by 7 bases; unmatched bases: 6. The CDR3 coding sequence is TGTGCCAGCAGTCCCAGGGGGCGGCTTGGCTACACCTTC. Residues: CASSPRGRLGYTF.

The chain carries TRBV27 and TRBJ1-4; TRBD1 aligns across 7 bases. The ends lost 3 bases at V and 7 bases at J; junction bases unmatched: 5. The CDR3 totals 14 residues. Germline V gene lookup returns CDR1 MNHEY and CDR2 SMNVEV (reference sequence). The CDR3 region has the DNA TGTGCCAGCAGTTTTCGACAGGGTGGTGAAAAACTGTTTTTT. It yields the protein CASSFRQGGEKLFF. Variable domain in full (rest from reference TRBV27 and TRBJ1-4): EAQVTQNPRYLITVTGKKLTVTCSQNMNHEYMSWYRQDPGLGLRQIYYSMNVEVTDKGDVPEGYKVSRKEKRNFPLILESPSPNQTSLYFCASSFRQGGEKLFFGSGTQLSVL.

V is TRBV18 and J is TRBJ1-2; D is unresolved. V lost 3 bases, J lost 3 bases, and 11 bases lay in between. Germline-derived CDR1 and CDR2 are KGHSH and LQKENI. The CDR3 extends over 14 amino acids. CDR3 nucleotide sequence: TGTGCCAGCTCACCTCCGGGTCAAGACTATGGCTACACCTTC. This encodes CASSPPGQDYGYTF.

The chain is built from TRBV11-3 and TRBJ2-2, with D unclear. CDR3 length: 14 amino acids. Germline CDR1 and CDR2: SGHNT and YENEEA. V lost 2 bases, J lost 4 bases, and 8 bases lay in between. The CDR3 DNA reads as TGTGCCAGCAGCTTAACCCCGGTCACCGGGGAGCTGTTTTTT. Amino acids: CASSLTPVTGELFF.

This clone appeared a single time. Other DNA sequences in this specimen translate into the identical CDR3. The rearrangement links TRBV20-1 to TRBJ1-2, with D unclear. Germline V gives CDR1 DFQATT, CDR2 SNEGSKA (reference sequence). V lost 2 bases to trimming and J lost 5 bases, with 3 bases between them. The CDR3 totals 10 residues. The CDR3 DNA reads as TGCAGTGCTAGATCTTATGGCTACACCTTC. This codes for CSARSYGYTF.

The rearrangement joins TRBV14 to TRBJ2-3; the match to TRBD1 covers 7 bases. CDR1 SGHDN and CDR2 FVKESK come from the germline V gene. CDR3 length: 15 amino acids. With V trimmed by 0 bases and J by 9 bases, 9 bases remained unmatched. CDR3: CASSQEEAQGVTQYF. In nucleotides, the CDR3 is TGTGCCAGCAGCCAAGAGGAGGCGCAGGGGGTAACGCAGTATTTT.

This chain uses TRBV7-6 with TRBJ2-6, with a tentative D call TRBD2 (5 bases). Germline loops: CDR1 SGHVS, CDR2 FNYEAQ. The CDR3 covers 17 residues. V gave up 3 bases and J gave up 2 bases, with 14 bases separating them. CDR3 sequence (DNA): TGTGCCAGCAGCTTGCCCCTTTGGGGAGCTGGGGCCAACGTCCTGACTTTC. The encoded protein is CASSLPLWGAGANVLTF. Drawing the rest from reference TRBV7-6 and TRBJ2-6, the complete variable domain is GAGVSQSPRYKVTKRGQDVALRCDPISGHVSLYWYRQALGQGPEFLTYFNYEAQQDKSGLPNDRFSAERPEGSISTLTIQRTEQRDSAMYRCASSLPLWGAGANVLTFGAGSRLTVL.

The J gene is TRBJ2-5, the V gene TRBV7-6; perhaps TRBD2 as D (7 bases). This CDR3 has 15 amino acids. Trimming cost V 1 base and J 5 bases, with 14 bases left between them. Germline V CDR1 and CDR2: SGHVS, FNYEAQ. This CDR3 reads CASSLGRGAGETQYF. CDR3 coding DNA: TGTGCCAGCAGCTTAGGACGGGGGGCAGGGGAGACCCAGTACTTC.

The CDR3: CASSLFVDTQYF. The CDR3 DNA reads TGTGCCAGCAGCCTCTTCGTCGATACGCAGTATTTT. The rearrangement links TRBV6-6 to TRBJ2-3; D call uncertain. There are 12 residues in the CDR3. CDR1 and CDR2 from the germline V gene are MNHNY and SVGAGI (reference sequence). V lost 6 bases, J lost 6 bases, and 10 bases lay in between.

The chain combines TRBV27 with TRBJ1-2, with 7 bases matching TRBD1. With 3 bases clipped from V and 7 bases from J, the junction kept 8 bases outside the gene matches. CDR1 is MNHEY and CDR2 is SMNVEV in the germline V gene (reference sequence). This CDR3 region has 14 residues. In DNA form, the CDR3 reads TGTGCCAGCAGTTTGGTCAGGGGGGATGCTGGCTACACCTTC. Translating it yields CASSLVRGDAGYTF.

The V and J genes are TRBV10-1 and TRBJ2-1; D is unresolved. V lost 3 bases to trimming and J lost 1 base, with 13 bases between them. The CDR3 is 16 residues long. Germline V lookup: CDR1 WNHNN, CDR2 SYGVQD (reference sequence). CDR3 residues: CASSDGGTLSYNEQFF. CDR3 bases: TGCGCCAGCAGTGATGGCGGTACCTTATCCTACAATGAGCAGTTCTTC.

V and J are TRBV7-6 and TRBJ1-2, with D perhaps TRBD1 (6 bases). Germline assignment: CDR1 SGHVS and CDR2 FNYEAQ. The CDR3 runs to 18 residues. The V end lost 2 bases, the J end lost 4 bases, and 23 bases lay between the germline ends. The CDR3 sequence is CASSLSHTVTGSFYGYTF. CDR3 nucleotide sequence: TGTGCCAGCAGCTTATCCCATACCGTCACAGGGTCGTTCTATGGCTACACCTTC. Looking up the rest from reference TRBV7-6 and TRBJ1-2 gives the full variable domain: GAGVSQSPRYKVTKRGQDVALRCDPISGHVSLYWYRQALGQGPEFLTYFNYEAQQDKSGLPNDRFSAERPEGSISTLTIQRTEQRDSAMYRCASSLSHTVTGSFYGYTFGSGTRLTVV.

The chain joins TRBV18 to TRBJ2-7; TRBD1 matches 7 bases. The V segment lost 3 bases and the J segment 7 bases; nucleotides outside the gene matches: 12. Germline assignment: CDR1 KGHSH and CDR2 LQKENI. CDR3 length: 15 amino acids. CDR3 in amino acids: CASSPTYYRQGEQYF. DNA for the CDR3: TGTGCCAGCTCACCCACATACTATCGACAGGGAGAGCAGTACTTC.

The CDR3 region has the DNA TGTGCCAGCAGCTCTTTAGCGGGGGGCCTCTACGAGCAGTACTTC. It codes for CASSSLAGGLYEQYF. The chain has TRBV7-3 and TRBJ2-7, with 10 nucleotides matching TRBD2. The V and J ends lost 4 bases and 3 bases, in that order; junction bases with no gene match: 6. This CDR3 region has 15 residues. The V gene's germline CDR1 is SGHTA and CDR2 FQGTGA.

The genes are TRBV28 and TRBJ2-2; 7 nucleotides match TRBD1. Germline assignment: CDR1 MDHEN and CDR2 SYDVKM. The CDR3 is made up of 16 amino acids. Germline trimming cut 5 bases from V and 2 bases from J; bases unmatched to any gene: 8. This CDR3 is CASSIRDRVNTGELFF. The CDR3 DNA reads TGTGCCAGCAGTATCCGGGACAGAGTCAACACCGGGGAGCTGTTTTTT.

CDR3 in DNA: TGCGCCAGCAGCCAGAGGCCTAGCGGGTTGAGCTCCTACAATGAGCAGTTCTTC. It translates to CASSQRPSGLSSYNEQFF. The gene calls are TRBV4-3 and TRBJ2-1; TRBD2 aligns across 8 bases. The CDR3 runs 18 residues. Germline values: CDR1 LGHNA, CDR2 YSLEER. The V gene end was trimmed by 3 bases and the J gene end by 0 bases; junction bases not matched to a gene: 10.

The V call is TRBV7-9, the J call TRBJ1-1; 7 bases line up with TRBD1. In germline, CDR1 is SEHNR, CDR2 FQNEAQ (reference sequence). The J segment lost 1 base and the V segment lost 4 bases, leaving 9 bases of the junction unmatched. The CDR3 runs to 16 residues. CDR3 coding DNA: TGTGCCAGCAGCTCGACCCGACAGGGAAAGAACACTGAAGCTTTCTTT. This sequence encodes CASSSTRQGKNTEAFF.

The chain joins TRBV11-1 to TRBJ2-7; TRBD2 aligns across 7 bases. Germline CDR1 SGHAT, CDR2 FQDESV (reference sequence). V shed 1 base, J shed 3 bases, and the junction held 3 bases outside the gene matches. The CDR3 sequence is 14 residues long. CDR3 sequence reads: CASSLEPSGYEQYF. The CDR3, as DNA: TGTGCCAGCAGCTTAGAGCCTAGCGGCTACGAGCAGTACTTC. The complete variable domain, with remaining parts taken from reference TRBV11-1 and TRBJ2-7, reads EAEVAQSPRYKITEKSQAVAFWCDPISGHATLYWYRQILGQGPELLVQFQDESVVDDSQLPKDRFSAERLKGVDSTLKIQPAELGDSAMYLCASSLEPSGYEQYFGPGTRLTVT.

This clone was detected a few times. V gene TRBV7-8 combines with J gene TRBJ2-3; 16 nucleotides line up with TRBD2. This CDR3 region has 18 residues. The germline V gene encodes CDR1 SGHVS and CDR2 FQNEAQ. V was clipped by 4 bases and J by 2 bases; unmatched bases: 6. CDR3 loop: CASSYGTSGGEITDTQYF. CDR3 in DNA: TGTGCCAGCAGCTACGGGACTAGCGGGGGGGAGATCACAGATACGCAGTATTTT.

This clone was observed once. The V gene is TRBV11-1, the J gene TRBJ2-1, with 8 bases aligning to TRBD1. The CDR3 consists of 18 residues. Losses at the gene ends were 4 bases for V and 3 bases for J; bases not matched to a gene: 14. Germline CDR1 is SGHAT and CDR2 is FQDESV (reference sequence). The CDR3 sequence is CASSSIIPGQARYNEQFF. CDR3 DNA: TGTGCCAGCAGCTCAATAATACCGGGACAGGCACGCTACAATGAGCAGTTCTTC.

The rearrangement uses TRBV28 and TRBJ1-6; D possibly corresponds to TRBD1 (5 bases). There are 15 residues in the CDR3. Between the trimmed V and J ends, which lost 8 bases and 9 bases, there was a span of 20 bases. Germline V gene lookup returns CDR1 MDHEN and CDR2 SYDVKM. Here the CDR3 DNA reads TGTGCCAGCTCCGAAGAGCGGGGGGGTGGTTCACCCCTCCACTTT. Translation: CASSEERGGGSPLHF.

This chain joins TRBV11-2 and TRBJ1-1; D remains ambiguous. Germline-derived CDR1 and CDR2 are SGHAT and FQNNGV. The V and J ends lost 5 bases and 4 bases respectively, with 11 bases between them. CDR3 length: 13 amino acids. CDR3 residues: CASSPGSATEAFF. CDR3 coding DNA: TGTGCCAGCAGCCCCGGCAGCGCCACTGAAGCTTTCTTT.

This rearrangement joins TRBV5-5 to TRBJ1-5; 8 nucleotides line up with TRBD1. CDR3 length equals 15 residues. The germline V gene has CDR1 SGHKS and CDR2 YYEKEE (reference sequence). V shed 4 bases, J shed 4 bases, and the junction held 7 bases outside the gene matches. In DNA form, the CDR3 reads TGTGCCAGCAGCAGCCAGGGGGCTGGAAATCAGCCCCAGCATTTT. This codes for CASSSQGAGNQPQHF.

The J gene is TRBJ1-5, the V gene TRBV5-5; 9 bases match TRBD1. J was trimmed by 6 bases and V by 3 bases; bases with no gene match: 4. The CDR3 extends over 14 amino acids. In germline, CDR1 is SGHKS, CDR2 YYEKEE (reference sequence). This CDR3 is CASSYGQGSQPQHF. The CDR3 DNA reads TGTGCCAGCAGCTATGGACAGGGGAGTCAGCCCCAGCATTTT.